This T cell receptor beta chain was sequenced during a study of CD8+CD57+ T cells in acquired aplastic anemia. Whole-study context: Sorted CD4+ and CD8+ cells gave an average of about 3 ug of DNA. Overall study results and limits: Found in both controls and patients were around 30 CD8+ CDR3 sequences. In CD8+ cells, Simpson's diversity showed no significant difference between patients and controls.

Germline-derived CDR1 and CDR2 are SQVTM and ANQGSEA. V lost 3 bases and J lost 8; bases outside the gene matches: 18. The length of the CDR3 is 17 residues. Profiles of TCR beta VDJ and CDR3 were generated from a genomic DNA template. TCRdb analysed the reads with MiXCR anew, one entry per CDR3 protein. The sample consists of roughly 160,000 distinct CDR3 sequences, over 55% of them appearing once. This clonotype was recorded only once. What it recognizes is unknown. Whoever was chosen for sequencing had shown CD8+CD57+ cell expansion by flow cytometry. The origin of this receptor is a human donor with aplastic anemia. The V call is TRBV29-1, the J call TRBJ1-4; TRBD1 agrees at 7 bases. The sample consisted of sorted CD4+, CD8+, or CD8+CD57+ T cells (not recorded which) from PBMCs. CDR3 DNA sequence: TGCAGCGTTGAGGGGCGTCCGGCAGGGTCAGGGGGAGAAAAACTGTTTTTT. This translates into CSVEGRPAGSGGEKLFF.